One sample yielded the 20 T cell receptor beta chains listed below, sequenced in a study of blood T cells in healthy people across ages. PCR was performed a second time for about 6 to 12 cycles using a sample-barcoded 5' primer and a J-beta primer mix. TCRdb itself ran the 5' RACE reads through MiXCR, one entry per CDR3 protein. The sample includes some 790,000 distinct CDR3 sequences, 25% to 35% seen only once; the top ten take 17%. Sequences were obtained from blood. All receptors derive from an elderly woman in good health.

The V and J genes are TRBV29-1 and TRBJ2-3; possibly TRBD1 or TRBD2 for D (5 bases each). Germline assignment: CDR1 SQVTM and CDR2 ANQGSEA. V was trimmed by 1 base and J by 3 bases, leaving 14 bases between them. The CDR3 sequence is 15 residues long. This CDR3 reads CSVEGGAGITDTQYF. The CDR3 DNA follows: TGCAGCGTTGAAGGAGGGGCAGGGATTACAGATACGCAGTATTTT.

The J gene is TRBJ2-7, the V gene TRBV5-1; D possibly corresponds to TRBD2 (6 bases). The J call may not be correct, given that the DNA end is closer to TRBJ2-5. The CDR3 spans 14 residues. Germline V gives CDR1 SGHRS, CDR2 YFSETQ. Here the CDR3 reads CASSSLSQEGTQYF. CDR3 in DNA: TGCGCCAGCAGCTCACTTTCCCAGGAGGGGACCCAGTACTTC.

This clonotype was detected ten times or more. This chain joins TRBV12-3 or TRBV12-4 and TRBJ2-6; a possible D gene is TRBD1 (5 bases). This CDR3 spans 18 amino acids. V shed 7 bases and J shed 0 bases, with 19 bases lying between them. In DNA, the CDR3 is TGTGCCAGCACCTCAGGGCCGCTTAACCCCTCTGGGGCCAACGTCCTGACTTTC. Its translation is CASTSGPLNPSGANVLTF.

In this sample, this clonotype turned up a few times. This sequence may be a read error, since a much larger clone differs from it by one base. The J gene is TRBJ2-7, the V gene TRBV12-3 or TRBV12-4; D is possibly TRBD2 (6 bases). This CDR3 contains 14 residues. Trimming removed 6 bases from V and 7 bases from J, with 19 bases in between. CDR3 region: CASSGGISYNEQYF. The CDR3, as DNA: TGTGCCAGCAGCGGGGGTATCTCCTACAATGAGCAGTACTTC.

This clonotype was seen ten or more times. The CDR3: CASSAISGQGRETQYF. CDR3 DNA sequence: TGTGCCAGCAGCGCGATTTCGGGACAGGGGAGAGAGACCCAGTACTTC. This chain joins TRBV5-6 and TRBJ2-5; 10 bases are shared with TRBD1. Germline values: CDR1 SGHDT, CDR2 YYEEEE. This CDR3 spans 16 amino acids. The V segment lost 4 bases and the J segment 4 bases; nucleotides outside the gene matches: 10.

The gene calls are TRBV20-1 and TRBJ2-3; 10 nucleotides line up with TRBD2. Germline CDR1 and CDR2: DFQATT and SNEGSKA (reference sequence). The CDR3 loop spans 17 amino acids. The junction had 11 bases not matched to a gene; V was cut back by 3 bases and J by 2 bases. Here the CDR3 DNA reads TGCAGTGCTAGTGGCCCTCGAACTAGCGGGGTCACAGATACGCAGTATTTT. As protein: CSASGPRTSGVTDTQYF.

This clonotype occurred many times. The CDR3 region is CSAPDNPDTQYF. CDR3 nucleotides: TGCAGTGCTCCCGACAATCCAGATACGCAGTATTTT. This chain joins TRBV20-1 and TRBJ2-3; no clear D. V was cut by 5 bases and J by 4 bases, with 10 bases left in between. CDR1 is DFQATT, CDR2 SNEGSKA, per germline (reference sequence). The CDR3 covers 12 residues.

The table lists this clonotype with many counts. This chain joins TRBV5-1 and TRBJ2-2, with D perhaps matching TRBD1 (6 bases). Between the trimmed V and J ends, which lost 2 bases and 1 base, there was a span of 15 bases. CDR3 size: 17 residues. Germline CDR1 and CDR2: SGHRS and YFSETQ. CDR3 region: CASSFIRTGQNTGELFF. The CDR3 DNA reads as TGCGCCAGCAGCTTCATAAGGACGGGACAGAACACCGGGGAGCTGTTTTTT.

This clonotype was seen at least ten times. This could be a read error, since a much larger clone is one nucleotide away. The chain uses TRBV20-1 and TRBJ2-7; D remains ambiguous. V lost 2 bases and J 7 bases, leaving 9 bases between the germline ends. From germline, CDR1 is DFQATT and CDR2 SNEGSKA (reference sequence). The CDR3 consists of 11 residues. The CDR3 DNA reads TGCAGTGCTAGATGTAGAGCGGAGCAGTACTTC. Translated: CSARCRAEQYF.

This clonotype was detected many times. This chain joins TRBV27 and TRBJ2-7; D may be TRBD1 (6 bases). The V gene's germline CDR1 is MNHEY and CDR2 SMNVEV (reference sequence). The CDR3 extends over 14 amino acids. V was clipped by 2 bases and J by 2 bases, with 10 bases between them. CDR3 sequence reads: CASSLKDRTYEQYF. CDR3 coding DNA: TGTGCCAGCAGTTTAAAAGACAGGACCTACGAGCAGTACTTC.

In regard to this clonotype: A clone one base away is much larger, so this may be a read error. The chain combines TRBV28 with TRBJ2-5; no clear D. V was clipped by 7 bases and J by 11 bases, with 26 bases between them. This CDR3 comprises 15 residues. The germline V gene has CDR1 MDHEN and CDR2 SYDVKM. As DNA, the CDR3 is TGTGCCAGCACTCTGGGCCCCCGGACGAACAATGAGCAGTACTTC. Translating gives CASTLGPRTNNEQYF.

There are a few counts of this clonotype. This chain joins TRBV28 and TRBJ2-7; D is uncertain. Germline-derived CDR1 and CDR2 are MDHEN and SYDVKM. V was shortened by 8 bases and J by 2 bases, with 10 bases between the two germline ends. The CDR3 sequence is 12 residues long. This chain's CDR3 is CASQSPAYEQYF. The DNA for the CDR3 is TGTGCCAGCCAATCCCCCGCCTACGAGCAGTACTTC.

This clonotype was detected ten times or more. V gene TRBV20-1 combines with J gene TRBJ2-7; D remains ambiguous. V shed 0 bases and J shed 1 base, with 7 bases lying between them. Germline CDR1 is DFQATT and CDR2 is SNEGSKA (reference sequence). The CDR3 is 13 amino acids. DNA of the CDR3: TGCAGTGCTAGAGATATGGGGTCCTACGAGCAGTACTTC. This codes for CSARDMGSYEQYF.

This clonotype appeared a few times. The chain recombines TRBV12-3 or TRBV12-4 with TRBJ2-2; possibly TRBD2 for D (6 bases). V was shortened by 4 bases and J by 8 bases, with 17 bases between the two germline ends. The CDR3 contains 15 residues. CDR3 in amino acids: CASSYGAGSGGELFF. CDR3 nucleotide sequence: TGTGCCAGCAGTTATGGCGCGGGGTCAGGGGGGGAGCTGTTTTTT.

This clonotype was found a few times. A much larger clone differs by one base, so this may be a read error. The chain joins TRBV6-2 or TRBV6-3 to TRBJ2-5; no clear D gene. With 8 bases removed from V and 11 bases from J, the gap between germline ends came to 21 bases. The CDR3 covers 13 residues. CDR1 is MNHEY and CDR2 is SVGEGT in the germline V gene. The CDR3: CASSATVLNEQYF. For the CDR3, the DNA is TGTGCCAGCTCAGCGACTGTCTTAAATGAGCAGTACTTC.

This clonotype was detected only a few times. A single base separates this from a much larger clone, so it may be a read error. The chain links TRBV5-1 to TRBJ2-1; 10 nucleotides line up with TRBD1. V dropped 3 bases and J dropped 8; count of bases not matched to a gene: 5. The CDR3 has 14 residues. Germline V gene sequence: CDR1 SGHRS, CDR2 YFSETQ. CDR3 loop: CASSCRTGGYEQFF. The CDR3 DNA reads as TGCGCCAGCAGCTGTAGGACAGGGGGTTATGAGCAGTTCTTC.

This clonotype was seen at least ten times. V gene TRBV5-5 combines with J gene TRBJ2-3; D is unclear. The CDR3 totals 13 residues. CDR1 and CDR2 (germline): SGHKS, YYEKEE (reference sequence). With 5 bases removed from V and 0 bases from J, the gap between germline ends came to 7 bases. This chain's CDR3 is CASSFGSTDTQYF. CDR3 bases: TGTGCCAGCAGTTTTGGGAGCACAGATACGCAGTATTTT. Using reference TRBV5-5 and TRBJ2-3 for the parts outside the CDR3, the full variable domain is DAGVTQSPTHLIKTRGQQVTLRCSPISGHKSVSWYQQVLGQGPQFIFQYYEKEERGRGNFPDRFSARQFPNYSSELNVNALLLGDSALYLCASSFGSTDTQYFGPGTRLTVL.

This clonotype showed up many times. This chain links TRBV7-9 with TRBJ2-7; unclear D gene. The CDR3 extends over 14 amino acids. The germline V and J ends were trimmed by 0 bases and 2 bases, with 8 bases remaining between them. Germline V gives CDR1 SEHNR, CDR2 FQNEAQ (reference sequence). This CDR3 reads CASSLAQEPYEQYF. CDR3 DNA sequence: TGTGCCAGCAGCTTAGCGCAAGAGCCCTACGAGCAGTACTTC.

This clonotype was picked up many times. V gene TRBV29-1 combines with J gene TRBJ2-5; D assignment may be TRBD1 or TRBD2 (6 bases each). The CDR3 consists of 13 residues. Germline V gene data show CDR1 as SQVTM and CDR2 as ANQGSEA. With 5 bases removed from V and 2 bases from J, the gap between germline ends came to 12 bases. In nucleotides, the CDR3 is TGCAGCGTTAGACGGGGGACACAAGAGACCCAGTACTTC. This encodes CSVRRGTQETQYF. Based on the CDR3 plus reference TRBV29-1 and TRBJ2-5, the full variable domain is SAVISQKPSRDICQRGTSLTIQCQVDSQVTMMFWYRQQPGQSLTLIATANQGSEATYESGFVIDKFPISRPNLTFSTLTVSNMSPEDSSIYLCSVRRGTQETQYFGPGTRLLVL.

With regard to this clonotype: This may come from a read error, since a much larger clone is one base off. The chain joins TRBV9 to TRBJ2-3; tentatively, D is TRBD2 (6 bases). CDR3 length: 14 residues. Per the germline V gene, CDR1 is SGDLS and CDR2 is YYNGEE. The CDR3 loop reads CASSVWGSGDAQYF. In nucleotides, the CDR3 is TGTGCCAGCAGCGTGTGGGGGTCGGGAGATGCGCAGTATTTT.